This T cell receptor (beta chain) was retrieved from a study of T cell repertoires in cytomegalovirus infection. Study-level background: Through public TCR beta signatures, both CMV infection and matching HLA type were indicated. Whole-study findings and limits: Adding up the frequency of public TCR beta families identified people who carried CMV plus the relevant HLA. Ex vivo responses were dominated by HLA-C-restricted CMV-specific TCR beta clonotypes.

The CDR3 sequence is 13 residues long. V lost 5 bases, J lost 3 bases, and 8 bases lay in between. Germline V gene sequence: CDR1 SEHNR, CDR2 FQNEAQ (reference sequence). Worth noting for this clonotype: The antigen remains undetermined.

TCRdb re-analysed the reads in MiXCR, keeping a single row per CDR3 protein. The table has about 160,000 distinct CDR3 sequences, 20% to 25% seen once. The gene calls are TRBV7-9 and TRBJ2-4; D is unresolved. The receptor's source is a human donor in good health (CMV status not recorded). Some clones in this sample may be carry-over from other donors' samples. The specimen was CD8+ T cells from cultured PBMCs, collected from culture after CMV antigen stimulation. CDR3 nucleotide sequence: TGTGCCAGCAGCGCCCCGGACAAAAACATTCAGTACTTC. It is translated as CASSAPDKNIQYF. The full variable domain, in which reference TRBV7-9 and TRBJ2-4 provide the parts outside the CDR3, is DTGVSQNPRHKITKRGQNVTFRCDPISEHNRLYWYRQTLGQGPEFLTYFQNEAQLEKSRLLSDRFSAERPKGSFSTLEIQRTEQGDSAMYLCASSAPDKNIQYFGAGTRLSVL.